The subject of this entry is one T cell receptor (beta chain). As yet, its antigen is unknown. The sample originates from a study of vaccination and CD4 T cells after COVID-19. Study information: Two of the convalescents were Hispanic, and convalescents were six males and four females. Between diagnosis and the drawing of post-COVID samples lay a median roughly 99 days (range 35 to 161). Either the Pfizer-BioNTech BNT162b2 or Moderna mRNA-1273 vaccine was given as two doses.

Treatment here: roughly 10-day PBMC culture with coronavirus spike peptide pools or control peptides (ViraFEST assay). Unexposed donor CD4+ T cells predated the COVID-19 pandemic, collected 2011-2018. Via ViraFEST, peptide pools expanded antigen-specific T cells before TCR sequencing. Sequencing of DNA taken from cultured CD4+ T cells relied on the Oncomine TCR Beta short-read assay. TCRdb processed the PCR reads anew with MiXCR; each CDR3 protein has one entry. The table includes 8,000 or so distinct CDR3 sequences, about 39% detected once. The sequenced material came from CD4+ T cells from blood, cultured in vitro. This receptor was taken from a human donor in good health.

CDR3 amino acids: CASRFPPVSGRPGELFF. CDR3 in DNA: TGTGCAAGTCGCTTCCCTCCAGTCTCGGGGCGACCGGGGGAGCTGTTTTTT. The V gene is TRBV12-2, the J gene TRBJ2-2; TRBD1 is the table's D call, not checked against the DNA. TRBV12-2 is classified as a pseudogene. This CDR3 region has 17 residues.